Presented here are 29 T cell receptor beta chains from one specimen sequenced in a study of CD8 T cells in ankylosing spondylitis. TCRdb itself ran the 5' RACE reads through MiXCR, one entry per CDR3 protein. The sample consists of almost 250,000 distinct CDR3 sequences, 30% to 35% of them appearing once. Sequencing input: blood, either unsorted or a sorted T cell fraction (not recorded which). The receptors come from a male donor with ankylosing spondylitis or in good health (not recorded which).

The DNA for the CDR3 is TGCAGTGCTTCCCCTAGCGGGGAGACCTACGAGCAGTACTTC. Amino acids: CSASPSGETYEQYF. V usage is TRBV20-1 and J usage is TRBJ2-7; 9 nucleotides agree with TRBD2. This CDR3 spans 14 amino acids. Germline V lookup: CDR1 DFQATT, CDR2 SNEGSKA (reference sequence). V was pared by 5 bases and J by 2 bases, with 7 bases of the junction left unmatched.

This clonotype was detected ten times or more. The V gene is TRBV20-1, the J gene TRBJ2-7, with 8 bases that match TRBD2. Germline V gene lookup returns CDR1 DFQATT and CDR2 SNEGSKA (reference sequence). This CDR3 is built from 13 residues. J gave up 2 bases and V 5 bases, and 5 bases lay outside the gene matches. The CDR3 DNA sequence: TGCAGTGCTTACGGGACTAGAGCCTACGAGCAGTACTTC. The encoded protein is CSAYGTRAYEQYF.

The CDR3 nucleotides are TGCGCCAGCAGCCCGGGACAGGCATACAACGATGTTGGCTACACCTTC. Protein sequence: CASSPGQAYNDVGYTF. J is TRBJ1-2 and V is TRBV5-1, with 8 bases aligning to TRBD1. The V and J ends lost 4 bases and 7 bases, in that order; junction bases with no gene match: 15. CDR1 is SGHRS, CDR2 YFSETQ, per germline. The CDR3 spans 16 residues.

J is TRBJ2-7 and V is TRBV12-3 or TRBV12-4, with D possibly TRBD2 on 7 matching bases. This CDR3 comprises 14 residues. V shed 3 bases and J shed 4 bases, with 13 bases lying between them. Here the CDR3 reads CASSFGGAGYEQYF. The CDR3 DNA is TGTGCCAGCAGTTTTGGGGGGGCCGGGTACGAGCAGTACTTC.

CDR3 DNA: TGTGCCAGCAGCCAAGTGAGCCGGGACGGCCTTGGCTACACCTTC. This gives the protein CASSQVSRDGLGYTF. The chain uses TRBV4-2 and TRBJ1-2; tentative D call: TRBD1 (5 bases). Trimming removed 1 base from V and 7 bases from J, with 16 bases in between. The CDR3 has 15 amino acids. Germline V lookup: CDR1 LGHNA, CDR2 YNFKEQ.

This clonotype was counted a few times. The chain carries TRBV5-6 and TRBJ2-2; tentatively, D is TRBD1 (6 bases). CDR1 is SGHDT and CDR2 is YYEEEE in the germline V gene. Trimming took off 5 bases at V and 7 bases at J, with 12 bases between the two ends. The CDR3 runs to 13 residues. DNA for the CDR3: TGTGCCAGCAGTCCAACAGGGTTCGGGGAGCTGTTTTTT. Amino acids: CASSPTGFGELFF. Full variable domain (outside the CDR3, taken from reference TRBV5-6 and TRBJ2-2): DAGVTQSPTHLIKTRGQQVTLRCSPKSGHDTVSWYQQALGQGPQFIFQYYEEEERQRGNFPDRFSGHQFPNYSSELNVNALLLGDSALYLCASSPTGFGELFFGEGSRLTVL.

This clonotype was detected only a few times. The CDR3 here is CASSSWGKEDQPQHF. The CDR3 DNA reads as TGTGCCAGCAGTTCATGGGGGAAGGAGGATCAGCCCCAGCATTTT. The J gene is TRBJ1-5, the V gene TRBV12-3 or TRBV12-4; D is possibly TRBD1 (5 bases). Trimming took off 4 bases at V and 5 bases at J, with 15 bases between the two ends. The CDR3 sequence is 15 residues long.

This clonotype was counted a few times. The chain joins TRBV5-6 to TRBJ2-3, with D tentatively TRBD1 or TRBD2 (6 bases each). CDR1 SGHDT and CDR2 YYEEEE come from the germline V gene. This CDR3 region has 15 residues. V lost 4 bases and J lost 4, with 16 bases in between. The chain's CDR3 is CASSPWPGASDTQYF. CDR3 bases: TGTGCCAGCAGCCCATGGCCGGGGGCGTCAGATACGCAGTATTTT.

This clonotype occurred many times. The chain's CDR3 is CSAGPRDMSTDTQYF. The CDR3 DNA is TGCAGTGCTGGCCCACGGGACATGAGCACAGATACGCAGTATTTT. This rearrangement joins TRBV20-1 to TRBJ2-3; possible D gene TRBD1, 6 bases. V shed 5 bases and J shed 0 bases, with 15 bases lying between them. The CDR3 is 15 residues long. The germline V gene has CDR1 DFQATT and CDR2 SNEGSKA (reference sequence).

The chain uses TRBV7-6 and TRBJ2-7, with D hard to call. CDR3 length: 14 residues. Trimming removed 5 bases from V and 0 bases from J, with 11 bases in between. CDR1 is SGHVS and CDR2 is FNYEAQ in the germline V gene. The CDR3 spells CASSNMGSSYEQYF. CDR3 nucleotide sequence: TGTGCCAGCAGCAATATGGGCAGCTCCTACGAGCAGTACTTC.

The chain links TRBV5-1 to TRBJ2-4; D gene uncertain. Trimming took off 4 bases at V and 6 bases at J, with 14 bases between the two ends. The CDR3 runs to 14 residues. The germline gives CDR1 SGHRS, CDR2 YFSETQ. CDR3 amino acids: CASSPTMTGNIQYF. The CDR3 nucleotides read TGCGCCAGCAGCCCAACAATGACGGGAAACATTCAGTACTTC.

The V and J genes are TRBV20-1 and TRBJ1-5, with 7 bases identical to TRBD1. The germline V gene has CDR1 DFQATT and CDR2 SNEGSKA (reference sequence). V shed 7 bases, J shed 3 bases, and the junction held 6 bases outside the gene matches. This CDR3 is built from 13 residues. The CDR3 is CSVGGETNQPQHF. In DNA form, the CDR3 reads TGCAGTGTAGGGGGCGAAACCAATCAGCCCCAGCATTTT.

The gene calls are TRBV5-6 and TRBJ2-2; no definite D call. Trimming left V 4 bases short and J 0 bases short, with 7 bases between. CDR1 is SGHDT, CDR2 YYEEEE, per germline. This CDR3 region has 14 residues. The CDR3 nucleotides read TGTGCCAGCAGCCTGACATCGAACACCGGGGAGCTGTTTTTT. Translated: CASSLTSNTGELFF.

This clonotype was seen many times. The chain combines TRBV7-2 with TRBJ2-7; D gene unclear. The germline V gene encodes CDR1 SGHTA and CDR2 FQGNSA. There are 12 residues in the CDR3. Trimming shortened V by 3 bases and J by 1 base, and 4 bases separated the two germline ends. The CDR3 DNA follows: TGTGCCAGCAGCTTCCTTTCCTACGAGCAGTACTTC. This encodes CASSFLSYEQYF.

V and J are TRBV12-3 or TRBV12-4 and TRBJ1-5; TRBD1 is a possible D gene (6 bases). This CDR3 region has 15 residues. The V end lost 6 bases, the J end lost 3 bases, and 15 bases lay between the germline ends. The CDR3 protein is CASRPRGTLNQPQHF. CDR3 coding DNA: TGTGCCAGCAGGCCCCGGGGGACACTCAATCAGCCCCAGCATTTT.

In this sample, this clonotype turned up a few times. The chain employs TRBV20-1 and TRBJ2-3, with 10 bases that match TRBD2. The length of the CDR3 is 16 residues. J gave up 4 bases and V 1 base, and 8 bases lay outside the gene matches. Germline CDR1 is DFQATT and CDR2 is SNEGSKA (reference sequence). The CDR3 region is CSARGGAGGQADTQYF. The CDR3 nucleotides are TGCAGTGCTAGAGGGGGAGCGGGGGGGCAGGCAGATACGCAGTATTTT.

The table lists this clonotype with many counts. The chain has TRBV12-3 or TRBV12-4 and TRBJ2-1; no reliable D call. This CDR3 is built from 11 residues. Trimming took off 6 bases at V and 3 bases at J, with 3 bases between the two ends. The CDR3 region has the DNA TGTGCCAGCAGCAACTACAATGAGCAGTTCTTC. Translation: CASSNYNEQFF.

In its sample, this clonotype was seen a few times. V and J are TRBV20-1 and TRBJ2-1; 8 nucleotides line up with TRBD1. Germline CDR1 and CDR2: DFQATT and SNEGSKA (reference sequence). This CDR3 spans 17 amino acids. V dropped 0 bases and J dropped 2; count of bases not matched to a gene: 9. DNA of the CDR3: TGCAGTGCTAGAGATCTGACAGGGACAGGAGCCTACAATGAGCAGTTCTTC. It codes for CSARDLTGTGAYNEQFF.

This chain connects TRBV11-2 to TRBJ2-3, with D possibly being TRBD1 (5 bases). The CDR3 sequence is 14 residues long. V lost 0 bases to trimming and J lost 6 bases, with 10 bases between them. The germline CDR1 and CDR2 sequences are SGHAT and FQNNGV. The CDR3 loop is CASSLDLQGDTQYF. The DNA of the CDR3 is TGTGCCAGCAGCTTAGATCTGCAGGGCGATACGCAGTATTTT. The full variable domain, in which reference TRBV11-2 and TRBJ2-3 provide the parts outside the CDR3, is EAGVAQSPRYKIIEKRQSVAFWCNPISGHATLYWYQQILGQGPKLLIQFQNNGVVDDSQLPKDRFSAERLKGVDSTLKIQPAKLEDSAVYLCASSLDLQGDTQYFGPGTRLTVL.

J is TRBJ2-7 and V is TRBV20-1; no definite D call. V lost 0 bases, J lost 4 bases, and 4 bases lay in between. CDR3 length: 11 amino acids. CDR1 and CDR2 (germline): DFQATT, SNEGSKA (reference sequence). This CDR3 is CSARDLYEQYF. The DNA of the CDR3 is TGCAGTGCTAGAGATCTATACGAGCAGTACTTC.

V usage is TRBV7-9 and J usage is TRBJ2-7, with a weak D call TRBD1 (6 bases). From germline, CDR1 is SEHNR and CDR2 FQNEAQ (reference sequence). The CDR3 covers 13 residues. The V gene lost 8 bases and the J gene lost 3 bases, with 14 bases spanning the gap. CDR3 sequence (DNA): TGTGCCAGCGGGGGCCCACCTGGCTACGAGCAGTACTTC. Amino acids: CASGGPPGYEQYF.

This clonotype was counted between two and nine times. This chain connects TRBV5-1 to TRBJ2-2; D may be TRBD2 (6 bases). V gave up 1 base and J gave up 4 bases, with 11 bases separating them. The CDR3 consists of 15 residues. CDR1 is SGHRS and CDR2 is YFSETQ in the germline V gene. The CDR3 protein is CASSLRGELTGELFF. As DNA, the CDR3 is TGCGCCAGCAGCTTGCGCGGGGAGCTCACCGGGGAGCTGTTTTTT.

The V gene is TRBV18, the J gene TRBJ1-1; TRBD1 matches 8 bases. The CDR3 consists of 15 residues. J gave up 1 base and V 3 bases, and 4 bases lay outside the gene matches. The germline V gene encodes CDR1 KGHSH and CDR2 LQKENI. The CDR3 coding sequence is TGTGCCAGCTCACCCGGGACAGGTTCGAACACTGAAGCTTTCTTT. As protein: CASSPGTGSNTEAFF.

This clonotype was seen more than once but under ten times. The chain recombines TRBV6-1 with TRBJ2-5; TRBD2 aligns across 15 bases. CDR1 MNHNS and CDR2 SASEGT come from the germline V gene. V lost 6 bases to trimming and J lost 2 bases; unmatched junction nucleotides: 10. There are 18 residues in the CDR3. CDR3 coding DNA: TGTGCCAGCAGCCCCGGACTAGCGGGGGGGCCTGGTCAAGAGACCCAGTACTTC. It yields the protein CASSPGLAGGPGQETQYF.

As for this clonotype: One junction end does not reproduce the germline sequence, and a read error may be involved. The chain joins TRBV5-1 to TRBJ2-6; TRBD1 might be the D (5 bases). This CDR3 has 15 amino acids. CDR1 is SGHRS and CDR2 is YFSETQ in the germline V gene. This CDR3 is CASSAVGSGANGLTF. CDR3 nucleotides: TGCGCCAGCAGCGCCGTGGGCTCTGGGGCCAACGGCCTGACTTTC.

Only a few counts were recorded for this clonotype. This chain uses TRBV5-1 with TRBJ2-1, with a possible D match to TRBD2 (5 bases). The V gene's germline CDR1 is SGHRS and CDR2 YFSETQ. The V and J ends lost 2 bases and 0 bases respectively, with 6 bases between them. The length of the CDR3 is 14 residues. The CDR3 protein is CASSLTSSYNEQFF. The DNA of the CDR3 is TGCGCCAGCAGCTTAACTAGCTCCTACAATGAGCAGTTCTTC.

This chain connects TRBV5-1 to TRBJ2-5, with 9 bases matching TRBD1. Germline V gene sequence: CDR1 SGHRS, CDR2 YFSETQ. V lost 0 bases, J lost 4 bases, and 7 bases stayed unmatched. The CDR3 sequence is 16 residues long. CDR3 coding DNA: TGCGCCAGCAGCTTGGAAGTGGGACAGGGAGTAGAGACCCAGTACTTC. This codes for CASSLEVGQGVETQYF.

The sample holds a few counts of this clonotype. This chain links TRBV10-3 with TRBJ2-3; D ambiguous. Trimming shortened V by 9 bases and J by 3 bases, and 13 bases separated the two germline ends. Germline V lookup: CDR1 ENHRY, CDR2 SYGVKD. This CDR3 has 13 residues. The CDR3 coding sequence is TGTGCCATTTCCCTCTTAGGGACAGATACGCAGTATTTT. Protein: CAISLLGTDTQYF.

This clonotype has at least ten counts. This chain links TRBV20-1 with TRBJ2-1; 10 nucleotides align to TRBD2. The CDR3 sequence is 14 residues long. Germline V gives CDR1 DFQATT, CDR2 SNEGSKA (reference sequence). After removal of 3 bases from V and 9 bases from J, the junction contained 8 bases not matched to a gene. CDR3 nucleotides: TGCAGTGCTAGTAAAAGCGGGGGGGCTCTTGAGCAGTTCTTC. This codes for CSASKSGGALEQFF.